This T cell receptor beta chain was observed in a study of T cells in Graves' hyperthyroidism and ophthalmopathy. The wider study: The blood sample was taken at first diagnosis, before treatment began.

Lactation, pregnancy, other autoimmune disease or uncontrolled infection excluded patients. A roughly 9.3 ml volume of fresh peripheral blood provided the PBMCs. Concerning this clonotype itself: Its cognate antigen is unknown.

Overall study results and limits: Classification by a 13 V-J model distinguished ophthalmopathy from stable hyperthyroidism.

RNA transcripts provided the source from which TCR beta CDR3 regions were amplified. HTBI primers were the set used in a first-round RT-PCR of the TCR CDR3. TCRdb re-called the multiplex PCR reads with MiXCR, one entry per CDR3 protein. The table has approximately 300,000 distinct CDR3 sequences, 15% to 20% seen once. The sequence came from a man aged 45-65 years with Graves' ophthalmopathy. The sample comprised blood.

In DNA, the CDR3 is TGTGCCAGCAGCTTAGCAGGTGGGATTCGGAACACTGAAGCTTTCTTT. It encodes CASSLAGGIRNTEAFF. The chain carries TRBV7-6 and TRBJ1-1; D not resolved. Germline values: CDR1 SGHVS, CDR2 FNYEAQ. This CDR3 region has 16 residues. The V gene lost 0 bases and the J gene lost 1 base, with 12 bases spanning the gap.